The 19 T cell receptor beta chains below come from one sample, sequenced in a study of blood T cell repertoires in COVID-19. TCRdb keeps only in-frame clones here, not all; method: immunoSEQ multiplex PCR. In the table there are 68,000 or so clones, 79% of which are singletons. The sequenced sample was peripheral blood. These receptors were obtained from a human donor in a cohort sampled during active COVID-19.

This clone has only a few counts. As DNA, the CDR3 is TGTGCCAGCAGCTTTCAGGGGGCAGGGGACACTGAAGCTTTCTTT. This gives the protein CASSFQGAGDTEAFF. The chain links TRBV6-5 to TRBJ1-1, with 8 bases aligning to TRBD1. Per the germline V gene, CDR1 is MNHEY and CDR2 is SVGAGI. This CDR3 has 15 amino acids. Germline trimming cut 6 bases from V and 3 bases from J; bases unmatched to any gene: 9.

The rearrangement links TRBV7-2 to TRBJ2-5; weak D call: TRBD2 (5 bases). V was pared by 5 bases and J by 5 bases, with 21 bases between. This CDR3 region has 16 residues. The germline CDR1 and CDR2 sequences are SGHTA and FQGNSA. CDR3 sequence (DNA): TGTGCCAGCAGCCCCCCCGGTGCGCGGGTAGGGGAGACCCAGTACTTC. Amino acid sequence: CASSPPGARVGETQYF.

The J gene is TRBJ1-6, the V gene TRBV21-1; the table assigns TRBD1, which was not confirmed against the DNA. TRBV21-1 corresponds to a pseudogene. CDR3 size: 17 residues. The DNA for the CDR3 is TGTGCCAGCAGCAAAGCCTCGCCAGGGGTTTATTATTCACCCCTCCACTTT. This encodes CASSKASPGVYYSPLHF.

The chain uses TRBV28 and TRBJ1-6, with D perhaps TRBD1 (6 bases). This CDR3 contains 15 residues. Trimming took off 3 bases at V and 7 bases at J, with 13 bases between the two ends. Germline loops: CDR1 MDHEN, CDR2 SYDVKM. The CDR3 loop is CASSLSRGVNSPLHF. In nucleotides, the CDR3 is TGTGCCAGCAGTTTGAGCAGGGGCGTAAATTCACCCCTCCACTTT.

The rearrangement joins TRBV12-5 to TRBJ1-5; the match to TRBD1 covers 7 bases. Germline V gene sequence: CDR1 LGHNT, CDR2 FRNRAP. The V segment lost 7 bases and the J segment 2 bases; nucleotides outside the gene matches: 5. This CDR3 spans 14 amino acids. This CDR3 is CASASGQGNQPQHF. The CDR3 bases are TGTGCTAGTGCCTCAGGACAGGGCAATCAGCCCCAGCATTTT. The whole variable domain, filled in from reference TRBV12-5 and TRBJ1-5, reads DARVTQTPRHKVTEMGQEVTMRCQPILGHNTVFWYRQTMMQGLELLAYFRNRAPLDDSGMPKDRFSAEMPDATLATLKIQPSEPRDSAVYFCASASGQGNQPQHFGDGTRLSIL.

In DNA form, the CDR3 reads TGTGCCAGCAGTTACGGCCGCAGGACAAACACCGGGGAGCTGTTTTTT. Translation: CASSYGRRTNTGELFF. The chain is built from TRBV6-5 and TRBJ2-2; D is perhaps TRBD1 (5 bases). Germline V gene lookup returns CDR1 MNHEY and CDR2 SVGAGI. V was pared by 2 bases and J by 2 bases, with 12 bases between. The CDR3 is 16 residues long.

V is TRBV7-3 and J is TRBJ1-1; D is ambiguous. The CDR3 totals 13 residues. Germline V lookup: CDR1 SGHTA, CDR2 FQGTGA. V was trimmed by 5 bases and J by 1 base, leaving 8 bases between them. The CDR3 region has the DNA TGTGCCAGCAGCACGGGGAAGAACACTGAAGCTTTCTTT. This gives the protein CASSTGKNTEAFF.

This chain's CDR3 is CASSTGGTEAYEQYF. The DNA of the CDR3 is TGTGCCAGCTCGACGGGGGGGACAGAAGCCTACGAGCAGTACTTC. V is TRBV18 and J is TRBJ2-7, with D maybe TRBD2 (8 bases). The germline CDR1 and CDR2 sequences are KGHSH and LQKENI. The length of the CDR3 is 15 residues. Trimming shortened V by 6 bases and J by 2 bases, and 17 bases separated the two germline ends.

Here the CDR3 DNA reads TGCGCCAGCAGCAGCGGGGAAATAGGGAACACTGAAGCTTTCTTT. Translated, it gives CASSSGEIGNTEAFF. The chain employs TRBV5-1 and TRBJ1-1; D is unresolved. Germline CDR1 reads SGHRS; CDR2 reads YFSETQ. V was shortened by 4 bases and J by 1 base, with 14 bases between the two germline ends. This CDR3 has 15 amino acids. The variable domain in full, with the rest retrieved from reference TRBV5-1 and TRBJ1-1, is KAGVTQTPRYLIKTRGQQVTLSCSPISGHRSVSWYQQTPGQGLQFLFEYFSETQRNKGNFPGRFSGRQFSNSRSEMNVSTLELGDSALYLCASSSGEIGNTEAFFGQGTRLTVV.

This clone came up a few times. The chain uses TRBV24-1 and TRBJ2-7; TRBD1 matches 7 bases. This CDR3 spans 13 amino acids. Germline CDR1 KGHDR, CDR2 SFDVKD. V trimming: 7 bases; J trimming: 2 bases; junction bases outside the gene matches: 4. The DNA of the CDR3 is TGTGCCACCAGCGGACAGGTCCCCTACGAGCAGTACTTC. As protein: CATSGQVPYEQYF.

This clone occurred once. The genes are TRBV5-8 and TRBJ1-2; 10 bases map to TRBD1. Germline CDR1 is SGHTS and CDR2 is YDEGEE. The CDR3 loop spans 14 amino acids. V lost 4 bases and J lost 5; bases outside the gene matches: 5. The CDR3 DNA reads as TGTGCCAGCAGCCCGGACAGGGGGAAGTATGGCTACACCTTC. Amino acid sequence: CASSPDRGKYGYTF.

The rearrangement links TRBV20-1 to TRBJ1-5, with 8 nucleotides matching TRBD1. Trimming took 3 bases from V and 2 from J; bases not matched to a gene: 9. The CDR3 sequence is 16 residues long. The germline V gene has CDR1 DFQATT and CDR2 SNEGSKA (reference sequence). This CDR3 is CSASRQGTIGNQPQHF. The CDR3 bases are TGCAGTGCTAGTCGACAGGGGACTATAGGCAATCAGCCCCAGCATTTT.

V is TRBV29-1 and J is TRBJ2-1; 7 bases align to TRBD2. Germline V lookup: CDR1 SQVTM, CDR2 ANQGSEA. This CDR3 spans 15 amino acids. V shed 3 bases and J 0 bases; nucleotides not matched to a gene: 5. The CDR3 here is CSVDPLADSYNEQFF. DNA of the CDR3: TGCAGCGTTGACCCTCTAGCGGACTCCTACAATGAGCAGTTCTTC.

Only one count was recorded for this clone. CDR3 region: CASSRQVSTEAFF. The CDR3 DNA is TGTGCCAGCAGCCGACAGGTGAGCACTGAAGCTTTCTTT. The chain has TRBV14 and TRBJ1-1; a possible D gene is TRBD1 (6 bases). Germline V gene sequence: CDR1 SGHDN, CDR2 FVKESK. CDR3 size: 13 residues. Trimming pared 4 bases from V and 4 bases from J, leaving 10 bases between.

The chain joins TRBV7-9 to TRBJ1-3, with 8 nucleotides matching TRBD1. Per germline, CDR1 SEHNR and CDR2 FQNEAQ (reference sequence). The junction had 4 bases not matched to a gene; V was cut back by 7 bases and J by 5 bases. The CDR3 runs to 13 residues. The CDR3 spells CASIGQGRNTIYF. CDR3 DNA: TGTGCCAGCATCGGACAGGGCCGAAACACCATATATTTT.

The chain employs TRBV5-5 and TRBJ2-3; D may be TRBD2 (5 bases). Trimming took 2 bases from V and 2 from J, leaving 21 bases between them. Per germline, CDR1 SGHKS and CDR2 YYEKEE (reference sequence). The CDR3 is 18 amino acids. CDR3 nucleotide sequence: TGTGCCAGCAGCTTCGGTTCCAATGCTCGGGAATACACAGATACGCAGTATTTT. Encoded protein: CASSFGSNAREYTDTQYF.

The rearrangement uses TRBV6-2 or TRBV6-3 and TRBJ2-1, with 8 bases matching TRBD2. The CDR3 has 15 residues. The germline V gene has CDR1 MNHEY and CDR2 SVGEGT. With V trimmed by 6 bases and J by 6 bases, 10 bases remained unmatched. This chain's CDR3 is CASSWDGRAGNEQFF. The CDR3 DNA is TGTGCCAGCAGCTGGGACGGGAGGGCTGGCAATGAGCAGTTCTTC.

The chain is built from TRBV18 and TRBJ2-5, with D maybe TRBD1 (5 bases). Trimming pared 2 bases from V and 4 bases from J, leaving 11 bases between. Germline V gene lookup returns CDR1 KGHSH and CDR2 LQKENI. The CDR3 is 14 residues long. CDR3 bases: TGTGCCAGCTCACCAGTCTCAGGGATAGAGACCCAGTACTTC. This gives the protein CASSPVSGIETQYF.

This clone came up once. V is TRBV5-4 and J is TRBJ1-2; D uncertain. Trimming took off 0 bases at V and 10 bases at J, with 7 bases between the two ends. The CDR3 is 11 amino acids. CDR1 is SGHNT and CDR2 is YYREEE in the germline V gene (reference sequence). The CDR3 spells CASSLDRSYTF. CDR3 sequence (DNA): TGTGCCAGCAGCTTGGACAGATCCTACACCTTC. The full variable domain, in which reference TRBV5-4 and TRBJ1-2 provide the parts outside the CDR3, is ETGVTQSPTHLIKTRGQQVTLRCSSQSGHNTVSWYQQALGQGPQFIFQYYREEENGRGNFPPRFSGLQFPNYSSELNVNALELDDSALYLCASSLDRSYTFGSGTRLTVV.